A selection of T cell receptor beta chains follows, all from one sample in a study of tumor-infiltrating lymphocytes in primary liver carcinoma. Each CDR3 protein is one row after TCRdb ran MiXCR on the multiplex PCR reads. Of around 330,000 distinct CDR3 sequences in the sample, more than 55% were seen once. The sequencing input was peripheral blood. All receptors derive from a woman in her 30s with primary liver carcinoma and hepatitis B virus infection. CDR3s include the opening cysteine and the closing phenylalanine or tryptophan. Clone size appears in some rows only: once, few, many, or a class for an expanded clone.

cdr3_aa clone_size j_call v_call
CASSLSRDLGGNEQFF once TRBJ2-1 TRBV7-9
CAWTLQMGHYF NA TRBJ1-2 TRBV30
CASRNSLAGATDTQYF few TRBJ2-3 TRBV5-4
CASSQPTGRSTAGANVLTF many TRBJ2-6 TRBV4-1
CASRRGEGSTYEQNF once TRBJ2-7 TRBV11-2
CVSSSGNTGELFF NA TRBJ2-2 TRBV12-3/TRBV12-4
CASSPGNRQSVYF NA TRBJ1-6 TRBV7-8
CASSSQPVGSADTQFF NA TRBJ2-3 TRBV4-1
CASSYVAAYEQYF many TRBJ2-7 TRBV6-2/TRBV6-3
CTSRDRGGEQLF NA TRBJ2-1 TRBV11-3
CASSLEYTGGSTGELFF many TRBJ2-2 TRBV11-2
CATGGGTGSHEQYF many TRBJ2-7 TRBV10-3
CASSQGDSSNQPQHF NA TRBJ1-5 TRBV4-2
CASSRGQGNSGANVLIF NA TRBJ2-6 TRBV4-1
CASSQQGWTYNEQFF few TRBJ2-1 TRBV7-9
CASSFLRENTEASF NA TRBJ1-1 TRBV12-3/TRBV12-4
CASSYGTGFYEQYF many TRBJ2-7 TRBV12-3/TRBV12-4
CASSTLKGQGYNEQFF NA TRBJ2-1 TRBV6-6
CASSRDRSGNTIYF many TRBJ1-3 TRBV12-3/TRBV12-4
CASSLGGPSYNEQFF NA TRBJ2-1 TRBV14
CASSQTPDLAYERYF NA TRBJ2-7 TRBV4-2
CASSYKAGIEAFF NA TRBJ1-1 TRBV6-5
CASSPNGDYEQYF NA TRBJ2-7 TRBV28
CAISSLNTEAFF few TRBJ1-1 TRBV10-3
CAISYSGLNSPLHF once TRBJ1-6 TRBV6-6
CANSLGCGTGVQETQYF NA TRBJ2-5 TRBV11-2
CASRAGGVNEQLF NA TRBJ2-1 TRBV6-2/TRBV6-3
CASSPDLEQYF NA TRBJ2-7 TRBV7-9
CASSYGPPAYGYTF many TRBJ1-2 TRBV6-5
CASSPPSTAGELFF NA TRBJ2-2 TRBV18
CSVSSGSRSYEEYF NA TRBJ2-7 TRBV29-1
CASSFLVGDYEQFF NA TRBJ2-1 TRBV11-1
CASSRPRTSGSHHNEQFF NA TRBJ2-1 TRBV6-5
CASSQSAGELFF many TRBJ2-2 TRBV6-5
CARRRQGGTGELFF NA TRBJ2-2 TRBV11-2
CASSFDIPNTGELFF NA TRBJ2-2 TRBV5-1
CASSLAGAQGGNTIYF many TRBJ1-3 TRBV11-2
CASSEAPFSRSVGGYTF NA TRBJ1-2 TRBV6-1